These 7 T cell receptor beta chains originate from one sample sequenced in a study of naive and memory T cell subsets. Amplification of ligated cDNA took four PCR rounds with SP2 and nested alpha and beta constant primers. TCRdb ran MiXCR on the UMI-ligation and nested PCR reads and lists one entry per CDR3 protein. The repertoire holds 30,000 to 35,000 distinct CDR3 sequences, with approximately 7.1% as singletons. Treatment given: skin biopsy from PPD injection site in Mantoux-positive individual. The library had UMIs added by 3' ligation of an oligonucleotide to TCR cDNA. Sample: skin, taken from a tuberculin skin test site. These TCRs come from an adult in good health.

This clonotype has ten or more counts. The gene calls are TRBV7-2 and TRBJ2-1; D may correspond to TRBD1 or TRBD2 (8 bases each). Germline V CDR1 and CDR2: SGHTA, FQGNSA. There are 16 residues in the CDR3. Trimming cost V 5 bases and J 4 bases, with 18 bases left between them. CDR3 protein: CASSPQGAGGYNEQFF. The CDR3 coding sequence is TGTGCCAGCAGCCCTCAGGGGGCGGGGGGTTACAATGAGCAGTTCTTC.

This clonotype appeared many times. The J gene is TRBJ1-1, the V gene TRBV20-1, with D possibly being TRBD1 (6 bases). The V end lost 2 bases, the J end lost 6 bases, and 10 bases lay between the germline ends. This CDR3 contains 12 residues. Germline-derived CDR1 and CDR2 are DFQATT and SNEGSKA (reference sequence). The CDR3 sequence is CSARRGAAEAFF. The DNA of the CDR3 is TGCAGTGCTAGACGGGGGGCGGCTGAAGCTTTCTTT.

This clonotype rates as medium-sized. The chain couples TRBV5-1 to TRBJ2-2, with unresolved D. V lost 5 bases to trimming and J lost 0 bases, with 11 bases between them. In germline, CDR1 is SGHRS, CDR2 YFSETQ. The CDR3 length is 15 residues. CDR3 bases: TGCGCCAGCAGACGGGTAGTGGCGAACACCGGGGAGCTGTTTTTT. Its protein product is CASRRVVANTGELFF.

This clonotype came up many times. This chain joins TRBV10-3 and TRBJ2-1, with D possibly being TRBD1 or TRBD2 (5 bases each). Deletions cut 7 bases from V and 3 bases from J, with 13 bases between. Per germline, CDR1 ENHRY and CDR2 SYGVKD. The CDR3 consists of 14 residues. CDR3 loop: CAIKPGPNYNEQFF. The CDR3 coding sequence is TGTGCCATCAAACCGGGGCCTAACTACAATGAGCAGTTCTTC.

This clonotype was recorded at least ten times. This chain links TRBV11-2 with TRBJ1-5, with D unclear. CDR3 size: 13 residues. The germline V gene has CDR1 SGHAT and CDR2 FQNNGV. Trimming took 5 bases from V and 6 from J, leaving 11 bases between them. DNA for the CDR3: TGTGCCAGCAGCGAAAACGACCGTCAGCCCCAGCATTTT. Amino acids: CASSENDRQPQHF.

This clonotype was seen more than once but under ten times. The V call is TRBV7-8, the J call TRBJ2-2; D uncertain. CDR3 length equals 18 residues. Trimming stripped 2 bases from V and 2 bases from J, with 18 bases between. Germline V gene sequence: CDR1 SGHVS, CDR2 FQNEAQ. The CDR3 loop is CASSLYFFGQANTGELFF. The CDR3 DNA sequence: TGTGCCAGCAGCTTATATTTCTTCGGCCAGGCAAACACCGGGGAGCTGTTTTTT.

The rearrangement joins TRBV6-6 to TRBJ1-1; D remains ambiguous. The CDR3 covers 14 residues. V dropped 0 bases and J dropped 4 bases, with 9 bases sitting between them. Germline V gene lookup returns CDR1 MNHNY and CDR2 SVGAGI (reference sequence). The CDR3, as DNA: TGTGCCAGCAGTTACTCTTTACGGAGCACTGAAGCTTTCTTT. It translates to CASSYSLRSTEAFF.